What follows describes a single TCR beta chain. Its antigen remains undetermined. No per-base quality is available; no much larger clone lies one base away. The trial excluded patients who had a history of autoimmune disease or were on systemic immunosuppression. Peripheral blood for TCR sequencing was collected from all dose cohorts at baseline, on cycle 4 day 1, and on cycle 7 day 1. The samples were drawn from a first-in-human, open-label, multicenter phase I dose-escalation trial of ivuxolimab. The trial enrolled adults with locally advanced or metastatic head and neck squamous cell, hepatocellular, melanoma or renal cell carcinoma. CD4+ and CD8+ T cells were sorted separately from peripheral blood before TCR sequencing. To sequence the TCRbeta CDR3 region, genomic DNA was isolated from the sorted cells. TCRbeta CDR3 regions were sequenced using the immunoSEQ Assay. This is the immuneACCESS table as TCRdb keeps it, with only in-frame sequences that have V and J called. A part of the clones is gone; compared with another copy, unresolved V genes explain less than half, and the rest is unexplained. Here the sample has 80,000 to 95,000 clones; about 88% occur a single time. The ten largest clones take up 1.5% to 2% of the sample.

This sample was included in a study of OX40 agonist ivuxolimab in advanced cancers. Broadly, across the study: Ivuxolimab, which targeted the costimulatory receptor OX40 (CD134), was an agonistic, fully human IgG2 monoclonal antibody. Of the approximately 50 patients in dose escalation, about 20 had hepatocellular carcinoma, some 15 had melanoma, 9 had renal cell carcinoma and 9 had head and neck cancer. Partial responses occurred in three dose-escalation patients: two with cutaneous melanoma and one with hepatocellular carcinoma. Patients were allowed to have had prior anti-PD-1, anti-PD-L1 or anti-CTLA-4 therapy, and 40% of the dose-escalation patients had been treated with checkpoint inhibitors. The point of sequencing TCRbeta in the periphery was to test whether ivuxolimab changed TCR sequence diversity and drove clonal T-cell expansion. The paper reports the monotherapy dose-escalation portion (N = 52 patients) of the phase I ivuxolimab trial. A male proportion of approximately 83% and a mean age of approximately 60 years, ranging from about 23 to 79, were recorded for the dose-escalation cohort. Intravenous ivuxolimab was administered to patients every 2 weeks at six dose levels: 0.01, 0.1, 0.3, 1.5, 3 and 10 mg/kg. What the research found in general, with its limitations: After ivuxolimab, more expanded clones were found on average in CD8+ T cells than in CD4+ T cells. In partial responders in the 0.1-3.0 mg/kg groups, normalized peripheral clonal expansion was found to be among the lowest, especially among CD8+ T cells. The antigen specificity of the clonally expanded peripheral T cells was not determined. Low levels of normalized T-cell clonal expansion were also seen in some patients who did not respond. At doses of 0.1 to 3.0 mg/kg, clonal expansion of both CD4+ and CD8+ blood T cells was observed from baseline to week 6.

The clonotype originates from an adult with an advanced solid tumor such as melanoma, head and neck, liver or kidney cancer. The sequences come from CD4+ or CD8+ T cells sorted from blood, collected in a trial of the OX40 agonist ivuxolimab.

The DNA reads TGTGCCAGCAGTTTTGGCGAGGAGACCCAGTACTTC. Its protein product is CASSFGEETQYF. This chain is built from TRBV6-5 and TRBJ2-5, with no confident D gene call. Per the germline V gene, MNHEY is the CDR1 and SVGAGI is the CDR2. Cut back by 4 bases and 5 bases, the V and J ends lie 8 bases apart. The CDR3 runs 12 amino acids, cysteine and phenylalanine included. The DNA shown is the 36-base CDR3, in frame from base 1.